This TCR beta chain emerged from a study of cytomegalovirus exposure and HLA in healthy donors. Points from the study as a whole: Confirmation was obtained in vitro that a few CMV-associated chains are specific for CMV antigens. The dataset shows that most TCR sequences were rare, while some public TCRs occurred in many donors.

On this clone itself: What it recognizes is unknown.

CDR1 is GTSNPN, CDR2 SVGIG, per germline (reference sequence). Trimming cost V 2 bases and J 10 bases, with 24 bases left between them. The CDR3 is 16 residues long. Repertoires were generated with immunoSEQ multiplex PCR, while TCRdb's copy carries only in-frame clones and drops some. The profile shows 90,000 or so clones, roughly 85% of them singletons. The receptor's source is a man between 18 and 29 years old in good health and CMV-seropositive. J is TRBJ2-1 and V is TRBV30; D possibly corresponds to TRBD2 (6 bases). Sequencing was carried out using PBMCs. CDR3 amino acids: CAWSPPWGIGGSEQFF. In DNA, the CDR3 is TGTGCCTGGAGTCCGCCGTGGGGGATCGGGGGATCGGAGCAGTTCTTC.